Listed below are T cell receptor beta chains from one sample, sequenced in a study of beta chain features in type 1 diabetes. TCRdb keeps only in-frame clones here, not all; method: immunoSEQ multiplex PCR. Found here are about 370,000 clones, 8% to 10% of them singletons; the top ten hold approximately 0.55%. The sample comprised central memory CD4+ T cells from blood. All receptors come from a man aged 25-40 years with type 1 diabetes. Each CDR3 is given with its conserved first and last residue. The D gene is left open where the match is weak. Part of the rows lack a size; the others show once, few, many or a class for expanded clones.

clone_size | j_call | v_call | d_call | cdr3_aa | cdr3_nt
many | TRBJ2-7 | TRBV7-9 | . | CASSRQTYEQYF | TGTGCCAGCAGCAGACAGACCTACGAGCAGTACTTC
. | TRBJ2-2 | TRBV5-5 | . | CASSRVGPSTGELFF | TGTGCCAGCAGCCGGGTGGGTCCCAGCACCGGGGAGCTGTTTTTT
few | TRBJ1-2 | TRBV28 | . | CASSLPAGVYGYTF | TGTGCCAGCAGTTTACCCGCCGGGGTCTATGGCTACACCTTC
few | TRBJ2-5 | TRBV5-4 | TRBD2 | CASSHWTSGRGRQKTQYF | TGTGCCAGCAGCCACTGGACTAGCGGGAGGGGACGGCAAAAGACCCAGTACTTC
. | TRBJ2-5 | TRBV2 | . | CASSLREETQYF | TGTGCCAGCAGTCTTAGGGAAGAGACCCAGTACTTC
many | TRBJ2-7 | TRBV7-2 | . | CASSPSLLESDVQYF | TGTGCCAGCAGCCCCTCCCTCCTGGAGTCTGACGTGCAGTACTTC
. | TRBJ2-6 | TRBV7-2 | . | CASSSVRMHGANVLTF | TGTGCCAGCAGCTCAGTTCGGATGCACGGGGCCAACGTCCTGACTTTC
few | TRBJ1-4 | TRBV4-2 | TRBD1 | CASSLGTGVDEKLFF | TGTGCCAGCAGCTTGGGGACAGGGGTGGATGAAAAACTGTTTTTT
. | TRBJ1-2 | TRBV5-1 | . | CASSLAGPRVGYGYTF | TGCGCCAGCAGCTTGGCCGGTCCGAGAGTAGGGTATGGCTACACCTTC
few | TRBJ1-1 | TRBV2 | . | CASNLEFRAEAFF | TGTGCCAGCAATCTGGAGTTTAGAGCTGAAGCTTTCTTT
many | TRBJ1-1 | TRBV28 | TRBD1 | CASSLTGTGEAFF | TGTGCCAGCAGTCTCACCGGGACAGGTGAAGCTTTCTTT
many | TRBJ2-1 | TRBV5-5 | . | CASFLAPSSYNEQFF | TGTGCCAGCTTCCTAGCCCCGAGCTCCTACAATGAGCAGTTCTTC
. | TRBJ1-1 | TRBV20-1 | . | CSARARTQAFF | TGCAGTGCTAGAGCCAGGACCCAAGCTTTCTTT
. | TRBJ2-1 | TRBV27 | TRBD1 | CASSLETGGKVRNEQFF | TGTGCCAGCAGTCTAGAGACAGGGGGCAAGGTACGCAATGAGCAGTTCTTC
. | TRBJ2-1 | TRBV4-1 | TRBD2 | CASSLRTSGRNEQFF | TGCGCCAGCAGCCTCCGGACTAGCGGGAGGAATGAGCAGTTCTTC
few | TRBJ2-5 | TRBV11-2 | . | CASSLTLQETQYF | TGTGCCAGCAGCCTGACACTCCAAGAGACCCAGTACTTC
many | TRBJ1-5 | TRBV10-3 | TRBD1 | CAISESGTGGNQPQHF | TGTGCCATCAGTGAGTCTGGGACAGGGGGCAATCAGCCCCAGCATTTT
few | TRBJ2-1 | TRBV25-1 | . | CASQTGSYNEQFF | TGTGCCAGCCAGACAGGCTCCTACAATGAGCAGTTCTTC
. | TRBJ2-3 | TRBV18 | . | CASSPGGPSTDTQYF | TGTGCCAGCTCACCCGGCGGACCGAGCACAGATACGCAGTATTTT
. | TRBJ1-2 | TRBV6-6 | TRBD1 | CASSRYVAGGVDGYTF | TGTGCCAGCAGTCGTTATGTGGCAGGGGGAGTGGATGGCTACACCTTC
. | TRBJ2-1 | TRBV27 | TRBD2 | CASSAQLARRKNEQFF | TGTGCCAGCAGTGCCCAACTAGCGCGTAGGAAAAATGAGCAGTTCTTC
. | TRBJ2-5 | TRBV14 | . | CASSQVGETQYF | TGTGCCAGCAGCCAAGTAGGAGAGACCCAGTACTTC
. | TRBJ2-2 | TRBV28 | TRBD1 | CASTLSGGNTGELFF | TGTGCCAGCACTCTATCAGGGGGCAACACCGGGGAGCTGTTTTTT
. | TRBJ2-2 | TRBV7-2 | . | CASSQSAGELFF | TGTGCCAGCAGCCAAAGCGCCGGGGAGCTGTTTTTT
few | TRBJ2-7 | TRBV10-3 | TRBD1 | CAINGQGSDEQYF | TGTGCCATCAACGGACAGGGGTCAGACGAGCAGTACTTC
few | TRBJ1-1 | TRBV11-2 | . | CASSLGDTRRATEAFF | TGTGCCAGCAGCTTAGGGGACACCCGGCGAGCCACTGAAGCTTTCTTT
many | TRBJ2-1 | TRBV7-2 | TRBD2 | CASSPLAVSYNEQFF | TGTGCCAGCAGCCCTCTAGCGGTTTCCTACAATGAGCAGTTCTTC